This T cell receptor (beta chain) was sequenced in a study of blood T cell repertoires in COVID-19. Study at large: Samples representing acute and convalescent COVID-19 were sourced from the United States, Italy and Spain. Sample material is recorded as cDNA or gDNA derived from T cells, B-cell-depleted T cells, or PBMCs.

TCRdb's table, derived via immunoSEQ multiplex PCR, lists solely in-frame clones and lacks some. The top ten hold around 1.9% of the sample, which has 150,000 to 200,000 clones, 89% seen once. V lost 4 bases to trimming and J lost 2 bases; unmatched junction nucleotides: 0. The CDR3 runs 13 residues. Germline-derived CDR1 and CDR2 are MNHEY and SVGEGT. The origin of this receptor is a young man who had recovered from COVID-19. The source material was peripheral blood. The rearrangement joins TRBV6-2 or TRBV6-3 to TRBJ2-7; 9 bases map to TRBD2. DNA of the CDR3: TGTGCCAGCAGTTCTAGCGGGACCTACGAGCAGTACTTC. Protein: CASSSSGTYEQYF.